This T cell receptor (beta chain) was documented in a study of blood T cell repertoires in COVID-19. Study-level background: Samples taken during acute and convalescent COVID-19 were collected in the United States, Italy and Spain. From T cells, B-cell-depleted T cells, or PBMCs came the material, which was cDNA or gDNA.

Trimming pared 1 base from V and 7 bases from J, leaving 7 bases between. The CDR3 contains 13 residues. The germline V gene has CDR1 LGHNA and CDR2 YSLEER. The authors' processing: Cell counts per sample came from amplifying reference gene primers. TCRdb keeps only in-frame clones here, not all; method: immunoSEQ multiplex PCR. The V and J calls and clone size were taken over from that table, and D and trimming were inferred from the DNA. The sample lists 100,000 or so clones; approximately 69% were seen once. The specimen sequenced was peripheral blood. The TCR sequence derives from a man older than 75 with acute or convalescent COVID-19. This chain links TRBV4-3 with TRBJ2-2, with a weak D call TRBD2 (5 bases). CDR3 residues: CASSQARGGELFF. Here the CDR3 DNA reads TGCGCCAGCAGCCAAGCCCGGGGCGGGGAGCTGTTTTTT.